The clone carrying this T cell receptor beta chain was detected only a few times. As to time point: pre-sensitization, week 0. The treatment denotes: therapeutic diphenylcyclopropenone sensitization with weekly scalp DPC. Ahead of each patch test application, blood was drawn. This entry is derived from a study of human T cells and chemical hapten exposure. Study-wide background: Patients, chiefly female, had alopecia areata, totalis or universalis.

The CDR3 spans 17 residues. The germline V gene encodes CDR1 ENHRY and CDR2 SYGVKD. V was clipped by 6 bases and J by 0 bases; unmatched bases: 7. Each cDNA molecule in the library carried unique molecular identifiers. TCRdb reanalysed the RACE reads using MiXCR and keeps one entry per CDR3 protein. The table has 90,000 or so distinct CDR3 sequences, approximately 9% seen once; the top ten hold roughly 2.6%. The sequencing used whole blood, collected in connection with sensitization to the hapten diphenylcyclopropenone (DPC). The sequence came from a man between 40 and 49 years old with alopecia areata. Some clones in this sample may be carry-over from other donors' samples. The gene calls are TRBV10-3 and TRBJ2-3; 12 bases are shared with TRBD2. The CDR3 spells CAISLLAGGTSTDTQYF. The CDR3 bases are TGTGCCATCAGCCTACTAGCGGGAGGCACTAGCACAGATACGCAGTATTTT.